Below are 8 T cell receptor beta chains sequenced from a single sample in a study of T-cell reconstitution after alpha-beta-depleted transplantation in children. This sample's TCRbeta library carried unique molecular identifier barcodes. TCRdb reprocessed the PCR reads via MiXCR and lists one record per CDR3 protein. The table has about 150,000 distinct CDR3 sequences, around 10% seen once. The specimen comprised PBMCs, sampled before TCRalphabeta/CD19-depleted stem cell transplant. Receptor source: a boy between 2 and 10 years old with acute myeloid leukemia, due to receive a stem cell transplant.

This chain joins TRBV7-2 and TRBJ2-4, with D possibly being TRBD1 (8 bases). Trimming took off 5 bases at V and 9 bases at J, with 17 bases between the two ends. The length of the CDR3 is 14 residues. Germline lookup yields CDR1 SGHTA and CDR2 FQGNSA. The CDR3, as DNA: TGTGCCAGCAGCCCGGCCTACAGGGGGGGCATTCAGTACTTC. It translates to CASSPAYRGGIQYF.

This clonotype was counted at least ten times. The chain combines TRBV5-1 with TRBJ2-5, with D perhaps TRBD1 (5 bases). Trimming removed 0 bases from V and 2 bases from J, with 11 bases in between. The CDR3 sequence is 15 residues long. The V gene's germline CDR1 is SGHRS and CDR2 YFSETQ. DNA of the CDR3: TGCGCCAGCAGCTTGGAGGGCAGGGAACAAGAGACCCAGTACTTC. It translates to CASSLEGREQETQYF. Based on the CDR3 plus reference TRBV5-1 and TRBJ2-5, the full variable domain is KAGVTQTPRYLIKTRGQQVTLSCSPISGHRSVSWYQQTPGQGLQFLFEYFSETQRNKGNFPGRFSGRQFSNSRSEMNVSTLELGDSALYLCASSLEGREQETQYFGPGTRLLVL.

The sample holds many counts of this clonotype. This sequence joins TRBV11-3 and TRBJ2-1; D call uncertain. The V end was cut by 5 bases, the J end by 2 bases, with 7 bases between. The CDR3 length is 13 residues. CDR1 is SGHNT and CDR2 is YENEEA in the germline V gene. This CDR3 is CASSASAYNEQFF. The CDR3 DNA follows: TGTGCCAGCAGCGCGTCGGCCTACAATGAGCAGTTCTTC.

This clonotype occurred many times. The V and J genes are TRBV27 and TRBJ2-2; the match to TRBD2 covers 9 bases. The CDR3 extends over 15 amino acids. Germline V gives CDR1 MNHEY, CDR2 SMNVEV (reference sequence). V dropped 6 bases and J dropped 1; count of bases not matched to a gene: 3. The CDR3 DNA reads TGTGCCAGCAGAGCGGGGGGTAAGAACACCGGGGAGCTGTTTTTT. Translating it yields CASRAGGKNTGELFF.

This clonotype was recorded at least ten times. V is TRBV27 and J is TRBJ2-1; no definite D call. This CDR3 spans 15 amino acids. From germline, CDR1 is MNHEY and CDR2 SMNVEV (reference sequence). V dropped 3 bases and J dropped 0 bases, with 9 bases sitting between them. CDR3 amino acids: CASSFIGRSYNEQFF. CDR3 coding DNA: TGTGCCAGCAGTTTTATCGGACGCTCCTACAATGAGCAGTTCTTC.

This clonotype was recorded many times. The genes are TRBV28 and TRBJ2-7; possibly TRBD1 for D (5 bases). CDR3 length: 17 amino acids. Trimming took 5 bases from V and 3 from J, leaving 23 bases between them. Germline CDR1 reads MDHEN; CDR2 reads SYDVKM. In nucleotides, the CDR3 is TGTGCCAGCAGTCCCCCCGCTTGGAAGGCAGGGATCTACGAGCAGTACTTC. Its translation is CASSPPAWKAGIYEQYF.

This clonotype occurred many times. V is TRBV7-8 and J is TRBJ2-1; TRBD2 agrees at 7 bases. There are 15 residues in the CDR3. The J segment lost 7 bases and the V segment lost 6 bases, leaving 12 bases of the junction unmatched. Germline values: CDR1 SGHVS, CDR2 FQNEAQ. The CDR3 DNA sequence: TGTGCCAGCAGGCCAAGTCAGGGAGGGGCGAATGAGCAGTTCTTC. This sequence encodes CASRPSQGGANEQFF. The full variable domain, its missing parts supplied by reference TRBV7-8 and TRBJ2-1, is GAGVSQSPRYKVAKRGQDVALRCDPISGHVSLFWYQQALGQGPEFLTYFQNEAQLDKSGLPSDRFFAERPEGSVSTLKIQRTQQEDSAVYLCASRPSQGGANEQFFGPGTRLTVL.

The table lists this clonotype with many counts. V usage is TRBV20-1 and J usage is TRBJ1-1, with TRBD1 as a possible D gene (5 bases). The germline CDR1 and CDR2 sequences are DFQATT and SNEGSKA (reference sequence). The V end lost 7 bases, the J end lost 6 bases, and 12 bases lay between the germline ends. This CDR3 has 11 amino acids. As DNA, the CDR3 is TGCAGTGGGGGACCAGGAGCTGAAGCTTTCTTT. Protein product: CSGGPGAEAFF.